The rows below give T cell receptor beta chains drawn from one sample of a study of memory CD4+ T cells and cytomegalovirus serostatus. Libraries were prepared by immunoSEQ multiplex PCR; TCRdb keeps only in-frame clonotypes and omits some of them. The repertoire holds about 31,000 clones, with approximately 72% as singletons. Sequenced material: memory CD4+ T cells from blood. These receptors were taken from an adult in good health and CMV-seronegative. Some clones in this sample may be carry-over from other donors' samples. CDR3s include the opening cysteine and the closing phenylalanine or tryptophan. The D gene is left open where the match is weak. Not every row has a clone size; where given, it reads once, few, many or a size class.

J,D,V,size,DNA,CDR3
TRBJ2-5,-,TRBV30,-,TGTGCCTGGAGCATCCCAGGTGGGACCCAGTACTTC,CAWSIPGGTQYF
TRBJ2-2,-,TRBV30,-,TGTGCCTGGAGTGTACTAGTTTCTGGGGAGCTGTTTTTT,CAWSVLVSGELFF
TRBJ1-3,-,TRBV10-2,-,TGCGCCAGCAGTGAGGGCAGGACTGGCTCTGGAAACACCATATATTTT,CASSEGRTGSGNTIYF
TRBJ2-2,-,TRBV7-9,-,TGTGCCAGCAGCTTAGAATTGAACACCGGGGAGCTGTTTTTT,CASSLELNTGELFF
TRBJ1-1,-,TRBV9,-,TGTGCCAGCAGCGTGGTGGACAGCTTGATGAACACTGAAGCTTTCTTT,CASSVVDSLMNTEAFF
TRBJ2-3,-,TRBV5-1,-,TGCGCCAGCAGCCCTACCCGACTCGATAGCACAGATACGCAGTATTTT,CASSPTRLDSTDTQYF
TRBJ2-7,-,TRBV6-5,-,TGTGCCAGCAGTTACCGGGGATCCCACGAGCAGTACTTC,CASSYRGSHEQYF
TRBJ1-6,-,TRBV10-1,few,TGCGCCAGCAGTGAGCGAACGGGAAATTCACCCCTCCACTTT,CASSERTGNSPLHF
TRBJ1-1,TRBD1,TRBV2,-,TGTGCCAGCAGGCCCAGGGGGAGGACTGAAGCTTTCTTT,CASRPRGRTEAFF
TRBJ2-7,-,TRBV28,once,TGTGCCAGCAGTTTCTCCTATTCGGGCCCCGGCGAGCAGTACTTC,CASSFSYSGPGEQYF
TRBJ2-2,TRBD2,TRBV5-4,-,TGTGCCAGCAGCTTGTATGGACTAGCAGTTGGCGGGGAGCTGTTTTTT,CASSLYGLAVGGELFF
TRBJ1-2,TRBD1,TRBV5-6,-,TGTGCCAGCAGCCGGCGTTCATCAGGGGGCCTCTATGGCTACACCTTC,CASSRRSSGGLYGYTF
TRBJ2-3,-,TRBV7-2,-,TGTGCCAGCAGCTTACACAGTGGGGGCGCAGATACGCAGTATTTT,CASSLHSGGADTQYF
TRBJ2-5,-,TRBV4-3,-,TGCGCCAGCGCCCCAGGTGGGGGGGGCGGCGAGACCCAGTACTTC,CASAPGGGGGETQYF
TRBJ1-2,TRBD1,TRBV5-1,-,TGCGCCAGCAGCTTGGTCCAGGGGGACCGAAACTATGGCTACACCTTC,CASSLVQGDRNYGYTF
TRBJ2-3,TRBD2,TRBV11-3,-,TGTGCCAGCAGCTCCGGGACTAGCGGGCGAACAGATACGCAGTATTTT,CASSSGTSGRTDTQYF
TRBJ1-2,-,TRBV4-2,few,TGTGCCAGCAGCGTAGACAACACCCCTTACTATGGCTACACCTTC,CASSVDNTPYYGYTF
TRBJ2-7,-,TRBV28,-,TGTGCCAGCAGTTTCCCCTTGAGCCCAACCGACGGCGAGCAGTACTTC,CASSFPLSPTDGEQYF
TRBJ1-1,TRBD1,TRBV5-1,-,TGCGCCAGCAGCTCCCAAACAGGGGACCTGAACACTGAAGCTTTCTTT,CASSSQTGDLNTEAFF